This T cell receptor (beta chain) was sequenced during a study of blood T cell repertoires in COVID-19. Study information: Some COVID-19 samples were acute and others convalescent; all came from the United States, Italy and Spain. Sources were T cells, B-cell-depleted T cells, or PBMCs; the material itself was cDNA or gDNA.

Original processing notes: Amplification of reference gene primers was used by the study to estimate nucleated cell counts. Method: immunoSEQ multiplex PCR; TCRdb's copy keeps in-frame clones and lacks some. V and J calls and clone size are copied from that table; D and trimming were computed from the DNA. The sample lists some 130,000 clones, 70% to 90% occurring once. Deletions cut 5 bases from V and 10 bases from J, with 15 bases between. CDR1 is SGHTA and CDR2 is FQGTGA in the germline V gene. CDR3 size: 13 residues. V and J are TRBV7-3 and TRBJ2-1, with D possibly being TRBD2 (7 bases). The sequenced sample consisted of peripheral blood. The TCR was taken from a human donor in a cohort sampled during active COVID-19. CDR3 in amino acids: CASSREGGDEQFF. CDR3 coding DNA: TGTGCCAGCAGCCGCGAGGGGGGGGACGAGCAGTTCTTC.